Each of the 21 T cell receptor beta chains below was sequenced from the same sample in a study of blood T cells in healthy people across ages. Through a sample-barcoded 5' primer and a J-beta primer mix, a second PCR was run for 7 to 11 cycles. MiXCR, run by TCRdb on the 5' RACE reads, gives a single entry per CDR3 protein. The table records fewer than 900,000 distinct CDR3 sequences, around 40% of them present only once. Sequenced material: blood. Receptors were obtained from a woman in her fifties or sixties in good health.

This clonotype was found many times. The chain couples TRBV20-1 to TRBJ2-1, with D possibly being TRBD2 (6 bases). Trimming stripped 6 bases from V and 5 bases from J, with 17 bases between. The CDR3 consists of 14 residues. Germline CDR1 reads DFQATT; CDR2 reads SNEGSKA (reference sequence). CDR3 DNA sequence: TGCAGTGCCTCCTCCGGGACTCAGAACAATGAGCAGTTCTTC. This codes for CSASSGTQNNEQFF.

Regarding this clonotype: At one end the junction does not follow the germline gene, possibly because of a read error. The CDR3 sequence: CASSVMLDTGELFF. For the CDR3, the DNA is TGTGCGAGCAGTGTGATGCTCGACACCGGGGAGCTGTTTTTT. The rearrangement joins TRBV2 to TRBJ2-2; D gene unclear. Germline V gene data show CDR1 as SNHLY and CDR2 as FYNNEI. The length of the CDR3 is 14 residues.

This clonotype has at least ten counts. CDR3 nucleotide sequence: TGTGCCAGCAGCCAAGGCAGGGGCGAGCAGTACTTC. Its translation: CASSQGRGEQYF. The chain is built from TRBV14 and TRBJ2-7, with TRBD1 as a possible D gene (6 bases). Deletions cut 1 base from V and 6 bases from J, with 7 bases between. Germline V gives CDR1 SGHDN, CDR2 FVKESK. The CDR3 covers 12 residues.

This clonotype was counted a few times. The chain has TRBV6-5 and TRBJ2-7, with a tentative D call TRBD2 (6 bases). V was cut by 5 bases and J by 11 bases, with 16 bases left in between. The germline gives CDR1 MNHEY, CDR2 SVGAGI. This CDR3 region has 12 residues. CDR3 nucleotide sequence: TGTGCCAGCAGTCGCAAGTTCGGGAGTGAGTACTTC. This encodes CASSRKFGSEYF.

The chain has TRBV29-1 and TRBJ2-3; TRBD2 is a possible D gene (7 bases). The CDR3 loop spans 16 amino acids. The V gene's germline CDR1 is SQVTM and CDR2 ANQGSEA. The V and J ends lost 0 bases and 0 bases respectively, with 13 bases between them. The CDR3 loop is CSVEDRGALSTDTQYF. CDR3 DNA sequence: TGCAGCGTTGAAGATCGGGGGGCACTTAGCACAGATACGCAGTATTTT.

This chain connects TRBV5-1 to TRBJ2-5; maybe TRBD1 (6 bases). CDR1 SGHRS and CDR2 YFSETQ come from the germline V gene. Trimming removed 0 bases from V and 5 bases from J, with 17 bases in between. This CDR3 is 16 amino acids long. The CDR3 DNA sequence: TGCGCCAGCAGCTTGGAGGCTAGGGGGATGAGGGAGACCCAGTACTTC. Residues: CASSLEARGMRETQYF.

The rearrangement uses TRBV9 and TRBJ2-4; 8 positions match TRBD2. The DNA matches TRBJ2-7 better at its end, which makes the J call doubtful. The CDR3 is made up of 15 amino acids. Germline V gene data show CDR1 as SGDLS and CDR2 as YYNGEE. CDR3: CASSVGGAGESEQYF. The CDR3 DNA reads as TGTGCCAGCAGCGTAGGGGGAGCGGGGGAGAGCGAGCAGTACTTC.

The genes are TRBV3-1 and TRBJ2-1, with D hard to call. The J call may be in error: the DNA end matches TRBJ2-7 better. Germline V gene data show CDR1 as LGHDT and CDR2 as YNNKEL (reference sequence). The CDR3 contains 16 residues. The CDR3 DNA reads as TGTGCCAGCAGCCAAGCGGCCCTAGGCTCCTACAATGAGCAGTACTTC. Translated, it gives CASSQAALGSYNEQYF.

The chain recombines TRBV7-3 with TRBJ2-1, with D perhaps matching TRBD1 (6 bases). Germline V gives CDR1 SGHTA, CDR2 FQGTGA. Between the trimmed V and J ends, which lost 2 bases and 5 bases, there was a span of 10 bases. The CDR3 has 14 residues. This CDR3 is CASSLYRDNNEQFF. The CDR3 DNA is TGTGCCAGCAGCTTATATCGGGACAACAATGAGCAGTTCTTC.

The CDR3 DNA is TGTGCCAGCAGTACTCGGGGCGTAGAGACCCAGTACTTC. This translates into CASSTRGVETQYF. The V gene is TRBV28, the J gene TRBJ2-5; D is possibly TRBD1 or TRBD2 (5 bases each). CDR3 length: 13 amino acids. Germline V gives CDR1 MDHEN, CDR2 SYDVKM. Between the trimmed V and J ends, which lost 5 bases and 4 bases, there was a span of 11 bases. The whole variable domain, remainder taken from reference TRBV28 and TRBJ2-5, is DVKVTQSSRYLVKRTGEKVFLECVQDMDHENMFWYRQDPGLGLRLIYFSYDVKMKEKGDIPEGYSVSREKKERFSLILESASTNQTSMYLCASSTRGVETQYFGPGTRLLVL.

This rearrangement joins TRBV11-3 to TRBJ1-5, with D tentatively TRBD1 (6 bases). This CDR3 has 18 amino acids. V lost 7 bases and J 0 bases, leaving 22 bases between the germline ends. The V gene's germline CDR1 is SGHNT and CDR2 YENEEA. The DNA of the CDR3 is TGTGCCAGCACCAATAATGAGACAGGAACCTTTAGCAATCAGCCCCAGCATTTT. This sequence encodes CASTNNETGTFSNQPQHF.

The chain combines TRBV7-9 with TRBJ2-1; no definite D call. Germline V gene data show CDR1 as SEHNR and CDR2 as FQNEAQ (reference sequence). CDR3 length equals 18 residues. The V end lost 3 bases, the J end lost 5 bases, and 23 bases lay between the germline ends. The DNA of the CDR3 is TGTGCCAGCAGCTTCCTCCCTCTGCGACACAGCTACAACAATGAGCAGTTCTTC. Residues: CASSFLPLRHSYNNEQFF.

The chain combines TRBV15 with TRBJ2-7, with TRBD2 matching over 10 bases. The CDR3 runs 19 residues. CDR1 and CDR2 (germline): LNHNV, YYDKDF (reference sequence). After removal of 1 base from V and 0 bases from J, the junction contained 12 bases not matched to a gene. Written as DNA, the CDR3 is TGTGCCACCAGCAGAGTCCGGCTAGCGGGAGCCCCGAGCTCCTACGAGCAGTACTTC. Translation: CATSRVRLAGAPSSYEQYF.

V gene TRBV5-5 combines with J gene TRBJ1-1; D not resolved. The CDR3 is made up of 14 amino acids. Germline loops: CDR1 SGHKS, CDR2 YYEKEE (reference sequence). V shed 3 bases and J shed 1 base, with 10 bases lying between them. The CDR3 DNA reads as TGTGCCAGCAGCTCGAGGGTGCGGAACACTGAAGCTTTCTTT. This sequence encodes CASSSRVRNTEAFF.

The chain is built from TRBV20-1 and TRBJ1-2; D is perhaps TRBD1 (5 bases). The CDR3 extends over 12 amino acids. Per the germline V gene, CDR1 is DFQATT and CDR2 is SNEGSKA (reference sequence). With 3 bases removed from V and 7 bases from J, the gap between germline ends came to 12 bases. This CDR3 is CSAREGAGGYTF. The CDR3 DNA reads TGCAGTGCTAGGGAAGGGGCGGGTGGCTACACCTTC.

This clonotype was detected ten times or more. This chain connects TRBV7-3 to TRBJ2-3; D unresolved. Germline V gene sequence: CDR1 SGHTA, CDR2 FQGTGA. Trimming took off 0 bases at V and 2 bases at J, with 6 bases between the two ends. The CDR3 has 14 amino acids. DNA of the CDR3: TGTGCCAGCAGCTTAACTAGTTACACAGATACGCAGTATTTT. Translated: CASSLTSYTDTQYF.

The chain recombines TRBV18 with TRBJ1-1; TRBD1 matches at 8 bases. The CDR3 extends over 14 amino acids. Germline V CDR1 and CDR2: KGHSH, LQKENI. The V and J ends lost 4 bases and 1 base, in that order; junction bases with no gene match: 2. The CDR3 sequence is CASSRGQENTEAFF. CDR3 coding DNA: TGTGCCAGCTCACGGGGACAGGAGAACACTGAAGCTTTCTTT.

This clonotype was recorded only once. The chain couples TRBV28 to TRBJ2-7; D tentatively reads TRBD1 or TRBD2 (7 bases each). The CDR3 runs to 14 residues. CDR1 is MDHEN and CDR2 is SYDVKM in the germline V gene. Trimming shortened V by 6 bases and J by 6 bases, and 18 bases separated the two germline ends. The CDR3 loop reads CASRRQGGSGEQYF. For the CDR3, the DNA is TGTGCCAGCAGAAGACAGGGAGGGTCGGGCGAGCAGTACTTC.

This clonotype was observed a few times. The chain links TRBV12-3 or TRBV12-4 to TRBJ2-7, with 7 positions matching TRBD1. The CDR3 loop spans 15 amino acids. V was clipped by 1 base and J by 2 bases; unmatched bases: 5. The CDR3 loop reads CASSLEQGTAYEQYF. The CDR3 DNA reads as TGTGCCAGCAGTTTAGAACAGGGGACAGCCTACGAGCAGTACTTC.

This clonotype appeared a few times. The V and J genes are TRBV5-1 and TRBJ1-2; D is possibly TRBD1 (6 bases). Germline CDR1 SGHRS, CDR2 YFSETQ. Between the trimmed V and J ends, which lost 4 bases and 0 bases, there was a span of 13 bases. This CDR3 has 15 amino acids. The CDR3 sequence is CASSREAGANYGYTF. In DNA, the CDR3 is TGCGCCAGCAGCAGGGAGGCAGGGGCTAACTATGGCTACACCTTC.

This clonotype was seen more than once but under ten times. The chain uses TRBV3-1 and TRBJ2-1, with 9 bases fitting TRBD2. J gave up 7 bases and V 4 bases, and 14 bases lay outside the gene matches. Per germline, CDR1 LGHDT and CDR2 YNNKEL (reference sequence). CDR3 length: 17 amino acids. Written as DNA, the CDR3 is TGTGCCAGCAGCCCCTACGAAGGGCGGGGGGGCTTGAATGAGCAGTTCTTC. Translating it yields CASSPYEGRGGLNEQFF.